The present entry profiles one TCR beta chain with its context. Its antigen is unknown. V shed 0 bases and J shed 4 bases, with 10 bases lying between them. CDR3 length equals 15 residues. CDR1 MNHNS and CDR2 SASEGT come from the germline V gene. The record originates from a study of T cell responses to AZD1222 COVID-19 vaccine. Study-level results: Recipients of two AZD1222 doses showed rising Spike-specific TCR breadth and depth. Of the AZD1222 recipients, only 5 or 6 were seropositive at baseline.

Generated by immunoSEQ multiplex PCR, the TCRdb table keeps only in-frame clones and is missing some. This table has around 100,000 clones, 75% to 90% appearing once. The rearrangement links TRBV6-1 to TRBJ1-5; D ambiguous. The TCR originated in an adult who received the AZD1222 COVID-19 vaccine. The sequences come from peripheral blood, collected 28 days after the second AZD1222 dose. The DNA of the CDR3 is TGTGCCAGCAGTGAAGCGATAGGTGGGAATCAGCCCCAGCATTTT. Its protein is CASSEAIGGNQPQHF.